Here is one T cell receptor (beta chain) with its context. Its antigen is not known. Until DNA extraction, the samples held between 1-10 million cryopreserved PBMC. This sample was included in a study of long-term antiretroviral therapy in people with HIV. Overall study findings and caveats: Following ART, diversity rose but still fell short of transplant donor controls. Against controls, HIV repertoires showed narrower ranges of CDR3 length.

Sequencing relied on immunoSEQ assay v3.0, run at survey level. It was about 35,000-50,000 T-cell genomes per sample that sequencing targeted. Only in-frame clones appear in the TCRdb table, and some are missing; sequencing was by immunoSEQ multiplex PCR. The sample lists about 16,000 clones, over 70% occurring once. Germline lookup yields CDR1 MNHNS and CDR2 SASEGT. This CDR3 has 15 amino acids. V was pared by 4 bases and J by 5 bases, with 7 bases of the junction left unmatched. The chain uses TRBV6-1 and TRBJ2-5; 10 nucleotides align to TRBD2. The receptor was derived from a woman between 45 and 65 years old with HIV. The starting material was unsorted PBMCs, obtained 1.5 years before starting antiretroviral therapy. The CDR3, as DNA: TGTGCCAGCAGTGGAGCGGGGGGGACCCTCGAGACCCAGTACTTC. It specifies CASSGAGGTLETQYF.